A single T cell receptor beta chain is shown here with its context. The target antigen is unknown. The sample comes from a study of Ad26.COV2.S vaccination and SARS-CoV-2 variants. Study observations and caveats: Participants in the vaccine arm had higher spike-specific TCR breadth; placebo recipients had lower.

Assay: immunoSEQ multiplex PCR; the TCRdb copy retains only in-frame clones and omits some. The sample lists more than 150,000 clones, around 88% seen once, with 5% to 6.5% in the top ten. V gave up 7 bases and J gave up 4 bases; unmatched junction bases: 9. The CDR3 is 15 amino acids. The germline CDR1 and CDR2 sequences are SGHRS and YFSETQ. The V gene is TRBV5-1, the J gene TRBJ2-5, with 11 bases aligning to TRBD2. Specimen: peripheral blood, collected after recovery from COVID-19. This receptor was identified in a human donor who had recovered from COVID-19. The CDR3 coding sequence is TGCGCCAGCTGTCCTAGCGGGGGGTTGGGAGAGACCCAGTACTTC. It codes for CASCPSGGLGETQYF. Filled out from reference TRBV5-1 and TRBJ2-5, the complete variable domain reads KAGVTQTPRYLIKTRGQQVTLSCSPISGHRSVSWYQQTPGQGLQFLFEYFSETQRNKGNFPGRFSGRQFSNSRSEMNVSTLELGDSALYLCASCPSGGLGETQYFGPGTRLLVL.